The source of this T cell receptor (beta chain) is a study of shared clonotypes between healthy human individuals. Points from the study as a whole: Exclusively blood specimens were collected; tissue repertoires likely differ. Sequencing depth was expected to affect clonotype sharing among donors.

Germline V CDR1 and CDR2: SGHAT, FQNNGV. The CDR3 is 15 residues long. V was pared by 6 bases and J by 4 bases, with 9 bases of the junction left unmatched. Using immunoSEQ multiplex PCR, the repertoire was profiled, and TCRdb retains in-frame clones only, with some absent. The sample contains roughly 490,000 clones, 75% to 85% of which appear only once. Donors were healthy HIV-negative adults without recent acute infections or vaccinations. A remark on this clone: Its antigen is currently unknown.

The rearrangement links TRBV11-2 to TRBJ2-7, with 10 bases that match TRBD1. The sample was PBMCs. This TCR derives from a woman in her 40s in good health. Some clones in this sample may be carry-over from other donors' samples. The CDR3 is CASRASGQGRYEQYF. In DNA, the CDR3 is TGTGCCAGCAGAGCCTCGGGACAGGGGCGATACGAGCAGTACTTC.